A single sample gave rise to the 31 T cell receptor beta chains below, sequenced in a study of Ad26.COV2.S vaccination and SARS-CoV-2 variants. Assay used: immunoSEQ multiplex PCR; TCRdb lists only in-frame clones, some missing. The sample includes 450,000 to 550,000 clones, roughly nine tenths of them seen just once. Treatment defined: over 15 received Ad26.COV2.S at low or high dose, single or two shots; about 5 received placebo; per-sample allocation not given. Samples were taken on day 63 after the first vaccine or placebo injection. The sample was peripheral blood, taken in a trial of Ad26.COV2.S vaccine versus placebo. The source of these receptors is a person between 18 and 65 years old who received the Ad26.COV2.S COVID-19 vaccine or a placebo.

The chain is built from TRBV29-1 and TRBJ1-1; D remains unclear. This CDR3 comprises 15 residues. Germline CDR1 is SQVTM and CDR2 is ANQGSEA. Trimming stripped 7 bases from V and 4 bases from J, with 22 bases between. Here the CDR3 DNA reads TGCAGCGCCCTGCCTTGGAAGGGTCTGGTCACTGAAGCTTTCTTT. It is translated as CSALPWKGLVTEAFF.

As DNA, the CDR3 is TGTGCCAGCAGTGAATCCCGAGAGATAAAACAGACAGATACGCAGTATTTT. Its translation is CASSESREIKQTDTQYF. The J gene is TRBJ2-3, the V gene TRBV6-1, with unresolved D. This CDR3 has 17 residues. Trimming left V 2 bases short and J 3 bases short, with 18 bases between. Germline assignment: CDR1 MNHNS and CDR2 SASEGT.

The chain is built from TRBV7-9 and TRBJ2-7; D unclear. Trimming left V 4 bases short and J 4 bases short, with 14 bases between. Germline V gene data show CDR1 as SEHNR and CDR2 as FQNEAQ (reference sequence). CDR3 size: 14 residues. The CDR3 DNA reads as TGTGCCAGCAGCTCCCCGTGGCAGAATTACGAGCAGTACTTC. This gives the protein CASSSPWQNYEQYF.

V gene TRBV6-5 combines with J gene TRBJ1-2, with no clear D. This CDR3 has 15 amino acids. V lost 0 bases and J 2 bases, leaving 10 bases between the germline ends. In germline, CDR1 is MNHEY, CDR2 SVGAGI. The CDR3 sequence: CASSYSSWGNYGYTF. In DNA form, the CDR3 reads TGTGCCAGCAGTTACTCGAGTTGGGGAAACTATGGCTACACCTTC.

This rearrangement joins TRBV3-1 (or the pseudogene TRBV3-2) to TRBJ1-2, with D hard to call. The CDR3 runs to 12 residues. Between the trimmed V and J ends, which lost 3 bases and 3 bases, there was a span of 5 bases. In germline, CDR1 is LGHDT, CDR2 YNNKEL (reference sequence). The CDR3 reads CASSHGDYGYTF. CDR3 sequence (DNA): TGTGCCAGCAGCCACGGAGACTATGGCTACACCTTC.

This chain links TRBV6-2 or TRBV6-3 with TRBJ2-2; 9 bases line up with TRBD1. The ends lost 2 bases at V and 3 bases at J; junction bases unmatched: 4. The CDR3 spans 16 residues. Germline V gene sequence: CDR1 MNHEY, CDR2 SVGEGT. CDR3 in amino acids: CASSYMGQGYTGELFF. As DNA, the CDR3 is TGTGCCAGCAGTTACATGGGACAGGGCTACACCGGGGAGCTGTTTTTT.

This chain connects TRBV30 to TRBJ2-5; D gene uncertain. This CDR3 spans 13 amino acids. V was cut by 2 bases and J by 0 bases, with 7 bases left in between. Germline CDR1 reads GTSNPN; CDR2 reads SVGIG (reference sequence). DNA of the CDR3: TGTGCCTGGAGTTCGGGCAACCAAGAGACCCAGTACTTC. As protein: CAWSSGNQETQYF.

The V call is TRBV19, the J call TRBJ1-2, with D possibly matching TRBD1 (5 bases). Deletions cut 7 bases from V and 5 bases from J, with 29 bases between. The CDR3 has 18 residues. Per germline, CDR1 LNHDA and CDR2 SQIVND (reference sequence). Written as DNA, the CDR3 is TGTGCCAGTACCTCGCACTCGAGGCAGGGTACGAGGATATATGGCTACACCTTC. Its protein product is CASTSHSRQGTRIYGYTF. Full variable domain (missing parts from reference TRBV19 and TRBJ1-2): DGGITQSPKYLFRKEGQNVTLSCEQNLNHDAMYWYRQDPGQGLRLIYYSQIVNDFQKGDIAEGYSVSREKKESFPLTVTSAQKNPTAFYLCASTSHSRQGTRIYGYTFGSGTRLTVV.

DNA of the CDR3: TGTGCCAGCTCACGGCTCAATGGACAAATGAACACTGAAGCTTTCTTT. Translating it yields CASSRLNGQMNTEAFF. The V gene is TRBV18, the J gene TRBJ1-1; maybe TRBD1 (5 bases). This CDR3 spans 16 amino acids. Per the germline V gene, CDR1 is KGHSH and CDR2 is LQKENI. V gave up 4 bases and J gave up 0 bases, with 15 bases separating them. Looking up the rest from reference TRBV18 and TRBJ1-1 gives the full variable domain: NAGVMQNPRHLVRRRGQEARLRCSPMKGHSHVYWYRQLPEEGLKFMVYLQKENIIDESGMPKERFSAEFPKEGPSILRIQQVVRGDSAAYFCASSRLNGQMNTEAFFGQGTRLTVV.

V is TRBV7-3 and J is TRBJ2-1; D remains unclear. V lost 1 base and J lost 5, with 6 bases in between. The CDR3 length is 13 residues. CDR1 is SGHTA and CDR2 is FQGTGA in the germline V gene. CDR3 protein: CASSLNSDNEQFF. The CDR3, as DNA: TGTGCCAGCAGCTTAAACTCAGACAATGAGCAGTTCTTC. The whole variable domain, filled in from reference TRBV7-3 and TRBJ2-1, reads GAGVSQTPSNKVTEKGKYVELRCDPISGHTALYWYRQSLGQGPEFLIYFQGTGAADDSGLPNDRFFAVRPEGSVSTLKIQRTERGDSAVYLCASSLNSDNEQFFGPGTRLTVL.

The chain joins TRBV2 to TRBJ1-6, with a possible D match to TRBD1 (6 bases). Trimming removed 1 base at V and 10 bases at J, with 14 bases between. The CDR3 has 15 residues. The germline V gene encodes CDR1 SNHLY and CDR2 FYNNEI. The CDR3 DNA reads as TGTGCCAGCAGTGAAGGACAGGTCATCGGGTCACCCCTCCACTTT. Its protein is CASSEGQVIGSPLHF.

This clone turned up a few times. J is TRBJ1-2 and V is TRBV6-2 or TRBV6-3, with D maybe TRBD1 (5 bases). Germline assignment: CDR1 MNHEY and CDR2 SVGEGT. The CDR3 has 14 residues. V lost 2 bases and J lost 4, with 11 bases in between. The CDR3 bases are TGTGCCAGCAGTTACGTCGGGGGTAGCTATGGCTACACCTTC. This translates into CASSYVGGSYGYTF.

This clone occurred once. This chain links TRBV9 with TRBJ1-5; D is possibly TRBD1 (6 bases). CDR1 and CDR2 from the germline V gene are SGDLS and YYNGEE. The CDR3 extends over 15 amino acids. The germline V and J ends were trimmed by 0 bases and 4 bases, with 11 bases remaining between them. The CDR3 DNA reads as TGTGCCAGCAGCGTAGAAGGACAGAGGAATCAGCCCCAGCATTTT. Translation gives CASSVEGQRNQPQHF.

V is TRBV24-1 and J is TRBJ2-5; D is unclear. Deletions cut 5 bases from V and 7 bases from J, with 13 bases between. CDR1 is KGHDR, CDR2 SFDVKD, per germline. The CDR3 consists of 13 residues. The CDR3 DNA reads as TGTGCCACCAGTGTGAAGGCCGGCGCGACCCAGTACTTC. Translation: CATSVKAGATQYF.

The chain combines TRBV28 with TRBJ2-4, with 9 positions matching TRBD2. Trimming cost V 5 bases and J 0 bases; bases outside gene matches: 20. This CDR3 comprises 21 residues. CDR1 MDHEN and CDR2 SYDVKM come from the germline V gene. In DNA form, the CDR3 reads TGTGCCAGCAGTGGCTGGAGCCGGGTAGCGGGAGTTCCCATAGCCAAAAACATTCAGTACTTC. Its protein product is CASSGWSRVAGVPIAKNIQYF.

The genes are TRBV7-3 and TRBJ2-1, with 11 bases fitting TRBD2. V gave up 4 bases and J gave up 4 bases; unmatched junction bases: 3. Germline V lookup: CDR1 SGHTA, CDR2 FQGTGA. CDR3 size: 15 residues. The CDR3 nucleotides are TGTGCCAGCAGCTCCAGACTAGCGGGGTACAATGAGCAGTTCTTC. Translation gives CASSSRLAGYNEQFF.

V is TRBV5-1 and J is TRBJ1-6, with 8 positions matching TRBD1. J gave up 7 bases and V 4 bases, and 16 bases lay outside the gene matches. Germline V gene data show CDR1 as SGHRS and CDR2 as YFSETQ. The CDR3 is made up of 18 amino acids. The CDR3 region has the DNA TGCGCCAGCAGCCACCCTGACTCCCCGGGACAGGAGAATTCACCCCTCCACTTT. Translating it yields CASSHPDSPGQENSPLHF.

The chain uses TRBV5-1 and TRBJ2-7; 11 bases are a match to TRBD2. Germline CDR1 and CDR2: SGHRS and YFSETQ. V lost 0 bases, J lost 4 bases, and 6 bases stayed unmatched. This CDR3 is 16 amino acids long. The CDR3 DNA is TGCGCCAGCAGCTTGGTTCTAGCTAGCGGGGGGTACGAGCAGTACTTC. Its protein is CASSLVLASGGYEQYF.

The chain recombines TRBV28 with TRBJ2-1; D gene ambiguous. In germline, CDR1 is MDHEN, CDR2 SYDVKM. V lost 6 bases to trimming and J lost 3 bases, with 18 bases between them. The CDR3 spans 16 residues. This CDR3 reads CASSPSEPRYYNEQFF. In DNA, the CDR3 is TGTGCCAGCAGCCCGAGCGAGCCCCGCTACTACAATGAGCAGTTCTTC.

The gene calls are TRBV12-3 or TRBV12-4 and TRBJ1-6; no clear D gene. The V end was cut by 6 bases, the J end by 7 bases, with 4 bases between. CDR3 length: 11 amino acids. The CDR3 bases are TGTGCCAGCAGCGTAAATTCACCCCTCCACTTT. Its translation is CASSVNSPLHF.

The V and J genes are TRBV2 and TRBJ1-2; 7 bases match TRBD1. This CDR3 spans 12 amino acids. The ends lost 7 bases at V and 7 bases at J; junction bases unmatched: 6. CDR1 and CDR2 (germline): SNHLY, FYNNEI. This CDR3 reads CASTLRTGGYTF. CDR3 nucleotide sequence: TGTGCCAGCACCCTTCGGACAGGTGGCTACACCTTC.

This clone was observed once. This chain joins TRBV9 and TRBJ1-1; D might be TRBD1 (6 bases). This CDR3 spans 14 amino acids. V was shortened by 0 bases and J by 7 bases, with 13 bases between the two germline ends. CDR1 SGDLS and CDR2 YYNGEE come from the germline V gene. CDR3 amino acids: CASSVVPKQGEAFF. CDR3 nucleotide sequence: TGTGCCAGCAGCGTAGTACCCAAACAGGGTGAAGCTTTCTTT.

In DNA form, the CDR3 reads TGTGCCACCAGTGATGTTAGGTCTTTGGATCGTCAGCCCCAGCATTTT. Protein product: CATSDVRSLDRQPQHF. This sequence joins TRBV24-1 and TRBJ1-5; D not resolved. V was clipped by 3 bases and J by 6 bases, with 17 bases between them. Germline CDR1 KGHDR, CDR2 SFDVKD. The CDR3 runs 16 residues.

V usage is TRBV30 and J usage is TRBJ1-3; D gene ambiguous. The CDR3 totals 13 residues. CDR1 is GTSNPN and CDR2 is SVGIG in the germline V gene (reference sequence). The V gene lost 0 bases and the J gene lost 8 bases, with 11 bases spanning the gap. CDR3 sequence reads: CAWSVRSGDTIYF. The CDR3 DNA reads as TGTGCCTGGAGTGTACGGTCTGGGGACACCATATATTTT.

The J gene is TRBJ2-1, the V gene TRBV20-1; TRBD1 aligns across 7 bases. The V segment lost 3 bases and the J segment 8 bases; nucleotides outside the gene matches: 10. Germline V gene data show CDR1 as DFQATT and CDR2 as SNEGSKA (reference sequence). The CDR3 totals 14 residues. CDR3 in DNA: TGCAGTGCTAGTTCGGGACAGCCTTACGATGAGCAGTTCTTC. Its protein product is CSASSGQPYDEQFF.

The chain carries TRBV6-4 and TRBJ2-3; 13 nucleotides match TRBD2. The germline V gene has CDR1 MRHNA and CDR2 SNTAGT. The CDR3 covers 16 residues. Trimming at V came to 6 bases and at J to 5 bases, leaving 8 bases not matched to a gene. CDR3 sequence (DNA): TGTGCCAGCAGCCCAACTAGCGGGGGGGCCGGAGATACGCAGTATTTT. It yields the protein CASSPTSGGAGDTQYF.

The chain recombines TRBV6-5 with TRBJ2-7; TRBD1 agrees at 8 bases. V lost 2 bases to trimming and J lost 6 bases; unmatched junction nucleotides: 0. Germline CDR1 is MNHEY and CDR2 is SVGAGI. The CDR3 is 12 amino acids. The CDR3 loop is CASSYGTGEQYF. For the CDR3, the DNA is TGTGCCAGCAGTTACGGGACAGGCGAGCAGTACTTC.

The V gene is TRBV6-5, the J gene TRBJ2-6; D gene unclear. This CDR3 is 14 amino acids long. V lost 6 bases and J 0 bases, leaving 6 bases between the germline ends. The germline V gene has CDR1 MNHEY and CDR2 SVGAGI. The DNA of the CDR3 is TGTGCCAGCAGACTGAGCTCTGGGGCCAACGTCCTGACTTTC. The encoded protein is CASRLSSGANVLTF.

This clone has a single count. The chain is built from TRBV6-6 and TRBJ1-4; a possible D gene is TRBD1 (5 bases). The ends were cut back, 2 bases at V and 7 bases at J, with 11 bases in the middle. The CDR3 consists of 14 residues. Germline-derived CDR1 and CDR2 are MNHNY and SVGAGI (reference sequence). The CDR3 loop is CASSYGQGGEKLFF. In DNA form, the CDR3 reads TGTGCCAGCAGTTACGGGCAGGGCGGTGAAAAACTGTTTTTT.

In its sample, this clone was seen a few times. The chain uses TRBV30 and TRBJ2-1; possibly TRBD2 for D (5 bases). V lost 3 bases and J 9 bases, leaving 15 bases between the germline ends. The CDR3 runs to 13 residues. Germline CDR1 reads GTSNPN; CDR2 reads SVGIG (reference sequence). The CDR3 nucleotides read TGTGCCTGGAGATCCCCTAGCCGGGGTGAGCAGTTCTTC. Its translation: CAWRSPSRGEQFF.

This clone was detected only once. V is TRBV18 and J is TRBJ1-4; 8 nucleotides align to TRBD1. Germline CDR1 KGHSH, CDR2 LQKENI. After removal of 0 bases from V and 10 bases from J, the junction contained 16 bases not matched to a gene. The CDR3 contains 18 residues. The CDR3 region is CASSPPTGEVSTGAKLFF. The CDR3 bases are TGTGCCAGCTCACCACCTACCGGGGAGGTATCGACAGGGGCAAAACTGTTTTTT. The full variable domain, in which reference TRBV18 and TRBJ1-4 provide the parts outside the CDR3, is NAGVMQNPRHLVRRRGQEARLRCSPMKGHSHVYWYRQLPEEGLKFMVYLQKENIIDESGMPKERFSAEFPKEGPSILRIQQVVRGDSAAYFCASSPPTGEVSTGAKLFFGSGTQLSVL.